Listed below are T cell receptor beta chains from one sample, sequenced in a study of cytomegalovirus exposure and HLA in healthy donors. Sequencing was performed with immunoSEQ multiplex PCR; in TCRdb, only in-frame clones are kept and a portion is missing. The sample lists 150,000 to 200,000 clones; around 75% were seen once. The sequencing sample was made of PBMCs. These TCRs come from a woman aged 45-60 years in good health and CMV-seropositive. Both conserved end residues are part of each CDR3. A D gene is named only where the DNA matches it firmly. Some rows mark clone size as missing; the rest say once, few, many or name a class of expanded clone.

abundance,v_gene,j_gene,d_gene,CDR3nt,CDR3aa
-,TRBV5-1,TRBJ1-4,-,TGCGCCAGCAGCTTATCTGGGAGGGAGAATGAAAAACTGTTTTTT,CASSLSGRENEKLFF
-,TRBV6-5,TRBJ2-3,-,TGTGCCAGCAGTTACTTTGCGGGACGCACAGATACGCAGTATTTT,CASSYFAGRTDTQYF
-,TRBV11-2,TRBJ1-2,TRBD1,TGTGCCAGCAGCTCGTGGACAGGGGGGTATGGCTACACCTTC,CASSSWTGGYGYTF
-,TRBV2,TRBJ1-5,TRBD1,TGTGCCAGCACTCAGCTGGGGGCAGGGGGCGTCGGTCAGCCCCAGCATTTT,CASTQLGAGGVGQPQHF
-,TRBV21-1,TRBJ2-7,-,TGTGCCAGCAGCATGTGTGGCAGGGTCTACGAGCAGTACTTC,CASSMCGRVYEQYF
few,TRBV19,TRBJ1-1,-,TGTGCCAGTAAAGCTCGGGGTCAAAACACTGAAGCTTTCTTT,CASKARGQNTEAFF
few,TRBV5-1,TRBJ2-7,TRBD1,TGCGCCAGCAGCGGGACAGGGATTTCCTACGAGCAGTACTTC,CASSGTGISYEQYF
-,TRBV6-1,TRBJ2-5,-,TGTGCCAGCGGGCAACAAGAGACCCAGTACTTC,CASGQQETQYF
-,TRBV7-9,TRBJ1-6,TRBD1,TGTGCCAGCAGATGGACAGGGGTGACGGATTCACCCCTCCACTTT,CASRWTGVTDSPLHF
-,TRBV11-2,TRBJ2-3,TRBD2,TGTGCCAGCAGCCTCATCGGGGGGGCGCAGTATTTT,CASSLIGGAQYF
-,TRBV9,TRBJ1-3,TRBD1,TGTGCCAGCAGCGGAGGAACAGGGGCCTCTGGAAACACCATATATTTT,CASSGGTGASGNTIYF
-,TRBV30,TRBJ2-7,TRBD2,TGTGCCTGGGCCGGGACTAGAAGCTACGAGCAGTACTTC,CAWAGTRSYEQYF
-,TRBV9,TRBJ1-4,-,TGTGCCAGCAGCCCGCAGGGGATGATTTGGGAAAAACTGTTTTTT,CASSPQGMIWEKLFF
-,TRBV19,TRBJ2-3,-,TGTGCCAGTAGTAAGGTTGGAGGAGTTGATACGCAGTATTTT,CASSKVGGVDTQYF